Listed below are T cell receptor beta chains from one sample, sequenced in a study of T cell responses to AZD1222 COVID-19 vaccine. The repertoire was sequenced with immunoSEQ multiplex PCR; TCRdb's copy has only in-frame clones and lacks some. The sample yields roughly 120,000 clones, 80% to 90% seen once. This specimen was peripheral blood, taken on day 0 of AZD1222 vaccination. Source of these receptors: an adult in good health. Both conserved end residues are part of each CDR3. A D gene is named only where the DNA matches it firmly. Only some rows state a clone size, as once, few, many or a class for expanded clones.

D: TRBD1
size: .
J: TRBJ1-1
V: TRBV19
CDR3: CASSLMDRGVGDTEAFF
DNA: TGTGCCAGTAGTCTAATGGACAGGGGAGTAGGAGACACTGAAGCTTTCTTT

D: .
size: .
J: TRBJ1-5
V: TRBV19
CDR3: CASSMIPLSNQPQHF
DNA: TGTGCCAGTAGTATGATACCGCTTAGCAATCAGCCCCAGCATTTT

D: TRBD2
size: .
J: TRBJ2-2
V: TRBV30
CDR3: CAWSRGGAGELFF
DNA: TGTGCCTGGAGTCGGGGGGGTGCCGGGGAGCTGTTTTTT

D: TRBD1
size: .
J: TRBJ1-5
V: TRBV6-4
CDR3: CASSDLHRGTNQPQHF
DNA: TGTGCCAGCAGTGACCTACACAGGGGTACGAATCAGCCCCAGCATTTT

D: TRBD1
size: .
J: TRBJ2-2
V: TRBV19
CDR3: CASSRDRGGTGELFF
DNA: TGTGCCAGTAGTAGGGACAGGGGTGGCACCGGGGAGCTGTTTTTT

D: .
size: .
J: TRBJ1-3
V: TRBV18
CDR3: CASSPPLGGSGNTIYF
DNA: TGTGCCAGCTCACCACCCCTCGGGGGTAGTGGAAACACCATATATTTT

D: .
size: .
J: TRBJ2-6
V: TRBV18
CDR3: CASSPRGIAGANVLTF
DNA: TGTGCCAGCTCACCACGCGGGATAGCTGGGGCCAACGTCCTGACTTTC

D: TRBD1
size: .
J: TRBJ1-6
V: TRBV7-2
CDR3: CASSDYRTGGVPLHF
DNA: TGTGCCAGCAGCGACTATCGGACAGGAGGGGTGCCCCTCCACTTT

D: .
size: .
J: TRBJ2-6
V: TRBV19
CDR3: CASSRIGRGASGANVLTF
DNA: TGTGCCAGTAGTCGAATCGGCAGGGGGGCCTCTGGGGCCAACGTCCTGACTTTC

D: TRBD1
size: few
J: TRBJ1-1
V: TRBV3-1/TRBV3-2
CDR3: CASSLTGGGGNTEAFF
DNA: TGTGCCAGCAGCCTGACAGGGGGCGGAGGGAACACTGAAGCTTTCTTT